One and the same sample provided the 8 T cell receptor beta chains below, sequenced in a study of T cells in Graves' hyperthyroidism and ophthalmopathy. The CDR3 regions of TCR beta were amplified from RNA transcripts. A first-round RT-PCR of the TCR CDR3 used the HTBI primer set. TCRdb independently ran MiXCR on the multiplex PCR reads; one entry per CDR3 protein. The sample yields about 640,000 distinct CDR3 sequences, less than 25% seen once. Sequencing used blood. These receptors originate from a man younger than 45 with Graves' ophthalmopathy.

This clonotype came up many times. J is TRBJ2-7 and V is TRBV2; D call uncertain. V lost 7 bases, J lost 0 bases, and 13 bases lay in between. CDR1 SNHLY and CDR2 FYNNEI come from the germline V gene. The CDR3 contains 14 residues. In nucleotides, the CDR3 is TGTGCCAGCATTCGTTGGGAAAGCTCCTACGAGCAGTACTTC. This translates into CASIRWESSYEQYF.

This clonotype was observed a few times. The chain links TRBV7-3 to TRBJ2-2; D is perhaps TRBD1 or TRBD2 (6 bases each). The CDR3 totals 15 residues. V gave up 4 bases and J gave up 3 bases, with 12 bases separating them. Germline-derived CDR1 and CDR2 are SGHTA and FQGTGA. CDR3 sequence: CASSSGGGDTGELFF. The CDR3 nucleotides read TGTGCCAGCAGCTCCGGGGGCGGCGACACCGGGGAGCTGTTTTTT.

The chain carries TRBV15 and TRBJ2-2; 11 bases fit TRBD2. This CDR3 has 19 amino acids. CDR1 is LNHNV, CDR2 YYDKDF, per germline (reference sequence). V was clipped by 0 bases and J by 0 bases; unmatched bases: 6. This chain's CDR3 is CATSRDPTSGAANTGELFF. The CDR3 DNA is TGTGCCACCAGCAGAGATCCGACTAGCGGGGCCGCGAACACCGGGGAGCTGTTTTTT.

This clonotype was counted many times. This rearrangement joins TRBV20-1 to TRBJ2-7, with 11 positions matching TRBD2. CDR3 size: 15 residues. V shed 0 bases, J shed 4 bases, and the junction held 5 bases outside the gene matches. Germline CDR1 DFQATT, CDR2 SNEGSKA (reference sequence). The CDR3 region is CSAREGTSGLYEQYF. The CDR3 DNA follows: TGCAGTGCTAGAGAAGGGACTAGCGGTCTTTACGAGCAGTACTTC.

Many counts were recorded for this clonotype. The CDR3 reads CASSRDEAFF. The CDR3 nucleotides read TGTGCCAGCAGCCGCGATGAAGCTTTCTTT. The rearrangement links TRBV11-2 to TRBJ1-1, with D hard to call. CDR3 length: 10 residues. Trimming stripped 5 bases from V and 7 bases from J, with 5 bases between. Germline values: CDR1 SGHAT, CDR2 FQNNGV.

This sequence joins TRBV12-5 and TRBJ2-1, with D unclear. Germline assignment: CDR1 LGHNT and CDR2 FRNRAP. CDR3 length: 15 residues. V was shortened by 1 base and J by 14 bases, with 21 bases between the two germline ends. The CDR3 protein is CASGLALPHPRAEFF. CDR3 in DNA: TGTGCTAGTGGTTTGGCTCTACCCCACCCCCGGGCCGAGTTCTTC.

The chain couples TRBV2 to TRBJ2-3, with TRBD1 matching 8 bases. The V segment lost 8 bases and the J segment 2 bases; nucleotides outside the gene matches: 6. This CDR3 spans 14 amino acids. Germline V CDR1 and CDR2: SNHLY, FYNNEI. The CDR3 here is CASLQGENTDTQYF. CDR3 DNA sequence: TGTGCCAGCCTACAGGGGGAGAACACAGATACGCAGTATTTT. The variable domain in full, with the rest retrieved from reference TRBV2 and TRBJ2-3, is EPEVTQTPSHQVTQMGQEVILRCVPISNHLYFYWYRQILGQKVEFLVSFYNNEISEKSEIFDDQFSVERPDGSNFTLKIRSTKLEDSAMYFCASLQGENTDTQYFGPGTRLTVL.

The chain is built from TRBV10-3 and TRBJ2-1, with 11 positions matching TRBD2. The CDR3 extends over 16 amino acids. From germline, CDR1 is ENHRY and CDR2 SYGVKD. Trimming cost V 6 bases and J 9 bases; bases outside gene matches: 13. The CDR3 reads CAISIILAGGFGEQFF. DNA of the CDR3: TGTGCCATCAGCATCATCCTAGCGGGAGGATTCGGTGAGCAGTTCTTC.